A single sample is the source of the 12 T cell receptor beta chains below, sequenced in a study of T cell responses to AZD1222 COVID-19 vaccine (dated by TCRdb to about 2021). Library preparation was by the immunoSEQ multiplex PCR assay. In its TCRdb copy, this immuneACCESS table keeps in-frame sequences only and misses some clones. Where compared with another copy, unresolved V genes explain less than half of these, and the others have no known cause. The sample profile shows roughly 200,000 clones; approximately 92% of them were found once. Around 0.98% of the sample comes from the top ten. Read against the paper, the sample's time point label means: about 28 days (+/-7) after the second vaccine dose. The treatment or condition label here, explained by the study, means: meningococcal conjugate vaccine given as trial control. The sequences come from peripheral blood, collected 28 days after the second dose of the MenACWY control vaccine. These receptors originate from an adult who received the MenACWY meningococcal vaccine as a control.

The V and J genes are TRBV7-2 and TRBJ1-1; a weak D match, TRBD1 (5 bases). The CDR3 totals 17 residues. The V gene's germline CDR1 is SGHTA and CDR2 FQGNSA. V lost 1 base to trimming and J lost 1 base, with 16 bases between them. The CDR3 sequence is CASSLGLKGRQNTEAFF. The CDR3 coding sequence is TGTGCCAGCAGCTTAGGTCTGAAGGGGAGACAGAACACTGAAGCTTTCTTT.

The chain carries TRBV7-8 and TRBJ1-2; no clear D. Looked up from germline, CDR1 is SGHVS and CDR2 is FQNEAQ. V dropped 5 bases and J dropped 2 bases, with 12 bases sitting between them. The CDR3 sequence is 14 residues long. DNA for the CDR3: TGTGCCAGCAGCCCCCCGGACGGGAACTATGGCTACACCTTC. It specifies CASSPPDGNYGYTF.

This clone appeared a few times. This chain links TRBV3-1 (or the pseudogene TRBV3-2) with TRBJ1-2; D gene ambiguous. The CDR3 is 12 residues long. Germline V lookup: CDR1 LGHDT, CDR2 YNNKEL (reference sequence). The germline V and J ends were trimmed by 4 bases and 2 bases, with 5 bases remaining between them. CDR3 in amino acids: CASSPQNYGYTF. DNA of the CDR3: TGTGCCAGCAGCCCCCAAAACTATGGCTACACCTTC.

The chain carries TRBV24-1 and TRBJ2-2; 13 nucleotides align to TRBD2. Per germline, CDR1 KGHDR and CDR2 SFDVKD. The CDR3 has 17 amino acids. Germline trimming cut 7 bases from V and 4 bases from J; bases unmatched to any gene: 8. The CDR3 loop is CATRKTSGGDLTGELFF. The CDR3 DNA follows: TGTGCCACCAGGAAAACTAGCGGGGGGGATCTCACCGGGGAGCTGTTTTTT.

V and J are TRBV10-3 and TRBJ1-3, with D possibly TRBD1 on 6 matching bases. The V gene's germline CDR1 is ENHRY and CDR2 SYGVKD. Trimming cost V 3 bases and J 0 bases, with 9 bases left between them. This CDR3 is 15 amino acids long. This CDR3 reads CAISDRGGSGNTIYF. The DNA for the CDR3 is TGTGCCATCAGTGACAGGGGCGGCTCTGGAAACACCATATATTTT.

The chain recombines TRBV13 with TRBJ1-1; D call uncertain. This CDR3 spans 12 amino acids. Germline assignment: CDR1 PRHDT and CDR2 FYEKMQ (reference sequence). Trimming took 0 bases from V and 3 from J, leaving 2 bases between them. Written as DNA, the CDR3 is TGTGCCAGCAGCTTAGGAGACACTGAAGCTTTCTTT. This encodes CASSLGDTEAFF.

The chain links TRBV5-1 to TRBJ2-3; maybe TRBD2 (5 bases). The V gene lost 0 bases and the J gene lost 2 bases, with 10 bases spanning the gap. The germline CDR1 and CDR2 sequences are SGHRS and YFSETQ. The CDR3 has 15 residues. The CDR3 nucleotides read TGCGCCAGCAGCTTGGGAGGGCTTAACACAGATACGCAGTATTTT. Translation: CASSLGGLNTDTQYF. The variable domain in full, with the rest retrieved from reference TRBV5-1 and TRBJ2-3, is KAGVTQTPRYLIKTRGQQVTLSCSPISGHRSVSWYQQTPGQGLQFLFEYFSETQRNKGNFPGRFSGRQFSNSRSEMNVSTLELGDSALYLCASSLGGLNTDTQYFGPGTRLTVL.

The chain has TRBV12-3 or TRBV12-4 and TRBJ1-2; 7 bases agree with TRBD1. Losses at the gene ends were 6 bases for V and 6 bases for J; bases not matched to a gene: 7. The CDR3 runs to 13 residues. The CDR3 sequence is CASSPGQWNGYTF. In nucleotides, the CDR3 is TGTGCCAGCAGCCCGGGACAGTGGAATGGCTACACCTTC.

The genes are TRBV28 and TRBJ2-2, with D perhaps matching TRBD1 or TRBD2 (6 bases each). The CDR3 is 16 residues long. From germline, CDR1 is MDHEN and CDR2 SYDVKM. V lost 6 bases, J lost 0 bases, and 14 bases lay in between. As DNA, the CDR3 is TGTGCCAGCAGCCCTTCGGGGGCATCGAACACCGGGGAGCTGTTTTTT. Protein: CASSPSGASNTGELFF.

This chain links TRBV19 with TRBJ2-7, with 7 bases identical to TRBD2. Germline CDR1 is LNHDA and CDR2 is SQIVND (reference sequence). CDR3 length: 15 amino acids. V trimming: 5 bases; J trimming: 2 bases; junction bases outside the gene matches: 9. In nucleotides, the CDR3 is TGTGCCAGTAGTGCTCGCGGGGGAAGGACCTACGAGCAGTACTTC. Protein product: CASSARGGRTYEQYF.

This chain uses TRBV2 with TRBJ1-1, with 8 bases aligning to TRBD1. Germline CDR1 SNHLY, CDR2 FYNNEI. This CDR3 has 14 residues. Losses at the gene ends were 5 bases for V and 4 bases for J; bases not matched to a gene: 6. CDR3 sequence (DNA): TGTGCCAGCAGTTCGGGACAGGAGTTCACTGAAGCTTTCTTT. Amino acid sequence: CASSSGQEFTEAFF.

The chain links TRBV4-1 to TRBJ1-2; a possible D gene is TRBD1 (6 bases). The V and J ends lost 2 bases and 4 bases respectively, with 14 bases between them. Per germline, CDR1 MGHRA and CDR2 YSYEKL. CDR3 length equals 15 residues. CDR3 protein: CASSQTSGGAYGYTF. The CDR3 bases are TGCGCCAGCAGCCAAACCTCGGGGGGGGCCTATGGCTACACCTTC.